There are a few counts of the clone carrying this TCR beta chain. No antigen is known for it. The data stem from a study of cytomegalovirus exposure and HLA in healthy donors. Trimming took off 2 bases at V and 9 bases at J, with 8 bases between the two ends. This CDR3 comprises 12 residues. Germline loops: CDR1 SGHTA, CDR2 FQGNSA. Notes on the study in general: Presence/absence analyses assumed roughly uniform sequencing depth across donors, which may not hold.

The PCR used 60 Vbeta and 13 Jbeta primers. Data came from immunoSEQ multiplex PCR; TCRdb stores just in-frame clones and leaves some out. The table records 75,000 to 100,000 clones, around two thirds of them present only once. The sequence derives from a male donor in good health and CMV-seronegative. Input material: PBMCs. This chain connects TRBV7-2 to TRBJ2-1; possible D gene TRBD2, 5 bases. Written as DNA, the CDR3 is TGTGCCAGCAGCTTAACTAGAAGTGAGCAGTTCTTC. It yields the protein CASSLTRSEQFF.